This TCR beta chain was sequenced in a study of human CD8 memory T cell subsets. Germline CDR1 reads MNHEY; CDR2 reads SVGAGI. The CDR3 totals 13 residues. Libraries of TCR beta chains were produced by 5' RACE (UMI-labeled). TCRdb re-called the 5' RACE reads and shows each CDR3 protein once, DNA omitted. This repertoire includes fewer than 10,000 distinct CDR3 sequences. The chain has TRBV6-5 and TRBJ1-5; TCRdb gives TRBD1 as the D gene, but with no DNA this cannot be confirmed. The receptor was isolated from a human donor in good health. The source material was CD8+ T cells from PBMCs. This chain's CDR3 is CASSRTGDQPQHF.